Shown below are 25 T cell receptor beta chains from a single sample sequenced in a study of brain T cells in children with intractable seizures. This table comes from immunoSEQ multiplex PCR, and its TCRdb copy is limited to in-frame clones, with some not included. Among about 64,000 clones listed, approximately 94% were seen once. Sequencing was performed on peripheral blood, taken at surgery. The receptors were gathered from a boy in the first two years of life with focal cortical dysplasia and intractable seizures.

This clone was seen just once. V is TRBV11-2 and J is TRBJ2-7, with a weak D call TRBD2 (5 bases). The CDR3 has 12 residues. The germline gives CDR1 SGHAT, CDR2 FQNNGV. The V and J ends lost 5 bases and 7 bases respectively, with 12 bases between them. For the CDR3, the DNA is TGTGCCAGCAGCCGAGCGGCGGAGGAGCAGTACTTC. It encodes CASSRAAEEQYF. Looking up the rest from reference TRBV11-2 and TRBJ2-7 gives the full variable domain: EAGVAQSPRYKIIEKRQSVAFWCNPISGHATLYWYQQILGQGPKLLIQFQNNGVVDDSQLPKDRFSAERLKGVDSTLKIQPAKLEDSAVYLCASSRAAEEQYFGPGTRLTVT.

This chain connects TRBV4-1 to TRBJ1-1; D is ambiguous. With 2 bases removed from V and 4 bases from J, the gap between germline ends came to 20 bases. The CDR3 is made up of 17 amino acids. Germline V gene data show CDR1 as MGHRA and CDR2 as YSYEKL. The CDR3 protein is CASSQLYEIRTGTEAFF. DNA for the CDR3: TGCGCCAGCAGCCAACTATATGAGATCAGGACGGGCACTGAAGCTTTCTTT.

The rearrangement uses TRBV2 and TRBJ1-2; D gene uncertain. The ends were cut back, 3 bases at V and 5 bases at J, with 10 bases in the middle. CDR1 and CDR2 from the germline V gene are SNHLY and FYNNEI. CDR3 size: 13 residues. The CDR3 here is CASSDSDRYGYTF. The CDR3 DNA follows: TGTGCCAGCAGTGATAGTGACCGGTATGGCTACACCTTC.

The rearrangement uses TRBV10-3 and TRBJ2-5; 7 bases are a match to TRBD1. V shed 4 bases, J shed 3 bases, and the junction held 2 bases outside the gene matches. This CDR3 is 13 amino acids long. Germline-derived CDR1 and CDR2 are ENHRY and SYGVKD. The CDR3 is CAISAQGEETQYF. For the CDR3, the DNA is TGTGCCATCAGTGCCCAGGGGGAAGAGACCCAGTACTTC.

Written as DNA, the CDR3 is TGCGCCAGCAGCTTGGCCAGCGGGGGGGCCGGAGATACGCAGTATTTT. It is translated as CASSLASGGAGDTQYF. This chain uses TRBV5-1 with TRBJ2-3, with 10 bases fitting TRBD2. Germline CDR1 reads SGHRS; CDR2 reads YFSETQ. The CDR3 spans 16 residues. Trimming removed 0 bases from V and 5 bases from J; junction bases left unmatched: 6.

The CDR3 nucleotides read TGTGCCAGAAGCTTGGAATCGGCGGGAGAGGAGGATACGCAGTATTTT. This codes for CARSLESAGEEDTQYF. This chain uses TRBV5-3 with TRBJ2-3; TRBD2 agrees at 7 bases. TRBV5-3 is reported as an ORF; its role is uncertain. After removal of 0 bases from V and 6 bases from J, the junction contained 10 bases not matched to a gene. There are 16 residues in the CDR3.

This clone was recorded only once. The CDR3 sequence: CASRTGTGGTEAFF. CDR3 DNA: TGTGCCAGCAGGACCGGGACAGGGGGCACTGAAGCTTTCTTT. The chain is built from TRBV6-5 and TRBJ1-1, with 11 bases aligning to TRBD1. Trimming took 6 bases from V and 4 from J; bases not matched to a gene: 4. Germline V gives CDR1 MNHEY, CDR2 SVGAGI. The CDR3 sequence is 14 residues long.

The table lists this clone with a few counts. The chain recombines TRBV5-6 with TRBJ2-7; D is ambiguous. Between the trimmed V and J ends, which lost 0 bases and 7 bases, there was a span of 11 bases. Germline V gives CDR1 SGHDT, CDR2 YYEEEE. The CDR3 has 13 residues. The CDR3 loop reads CASSLGGRPEQYF. CDR3 nucleotides: TGTGCCAGCAGCTTGGGGGGTAGACCTGAGCAGTACTTC.

The chain is built from TRBV2 and TRBJ1-1, with D possibly matching TRBD1 (5 bases). Germline V gives CDR1 SNHLY, CDR2 FYNNEI. The V end lost 4 bases, the J end lost 4 bases, and 7 bases lay between the germline ends. This CDR3 has 12 residues. CDR3 region: CASSVRVTEAFF. CDR3 DNA sequence: TGTGCCAGCAGTGTCAGGGTCACTGAAGCTTTCTTT.

V gene TRBV15 combines with J gene TRBJ2-7; D uncertain. The CDR3 extends over 15 amino acids. Between the trimmed V and J ends, which lost 1 base and 5 bases, there was a span of 15 bases. Germline V gene lookup returns CDR1 LNHNV and CDR2 YYDKDF (reference sequence). DNA of the CDR3: TGTGCCACCAGCAGAGTCCAGCCCCCTGGCGACGAGCAGTACTTC. Translated: CATSRVQPPGDEQYF.

This sequence joins TRBV5-6 and TRBJ2-7; the D is unclear. Germline V gene lookup returns CDR1 SGHDT and CDR2 YYEEEE. V lost 2 bases and J 6 bases, leaving 6 bases between the germline ends. The CDR3 length is 11 residues. In nucleotides, the CDR3 is TGTGCCAGCAGCTTTACGGGCGAGCAGTACTTC. Translation: CASSFTGEQYF.

The chain carries TRBV9 and TRBJ2-5; weak D call: TRBD2 (7 bases). The CDR3 runs 14 residues. Trimming pared 0 bases from V and 7 bases from J, leaving 13 bases between. CDR1 and CDR2 from the germline V gene are SGDLS and YYNGEE. The CDR3 loop is CASSVAGGGGTQYF. In DNA, the CDR3 is TGTGCCAGCAGCGTAGCTGGAGGGGGGGGGACCCAGTACTTC.

The chain carries TRBV20-1 and TRBJ1-2, with 11 bases lining up with TRBD1. CDR1 and CDR2 (germline): DFQATT, SNEGSKA (reference sequence). V was clipped by 3 bases and J by 4 bases; unmatched bases: 1. This CDR3 contains 13 residues. The CDR3 loop reads CSASGTGGYGYTF. In DNA, the CDR3 is TGCAGTGCTAGTGGGACAGGGGGCTATGGCTACACCTTC.

To note about this clone: This same CDR3 is encoded by further DNA sequences in the sample. V gene TRBV6-1 combines with J gene TRBJ1-1; possibly TRBD1 for D (5 bases). Germline CDR1 reads MNHNS; CDR2 reads SASEGT. The CDR3 runs 13 residues. V lost 0 bases, J lost 4 bases, and 6 bases lay in between. The chain's CDR3 is CASSEARGTEAFF. DNA of the CDR3: TGTGCCAGCAGTGAAGCAAGGGGCACTGAAGCTTTCTTT.

The rearrangement uses TRBV7-8 and TRBJ1-2, with no clear D. Germline loops: CDR1 SGHVS, CDR2 FQNEAQ. There are 16 residues in the CDR3. Trimming took off 0 bases at V and 3 bases at J, with 14 bases between the two ends. CDR3 loop: CASSLARTVEDYGYTF. The CDR3 region has the DNA TGTGCCAGCAGCTTAGCTCGGACGGTAGAAGACTATGGCTACACCTTC.

This chain uses TRBV2 with TRBJ1-4; the D gene is possibly TRBD1 (6 bases). In germline, CDR1 is SNHLY, CDR2 FYNNEI. V dropped 6 bases and J dropped 4 bases, with 12 bases sitting between them. The CDR3 contains 14 residues. The CDR3 coding sequence is TGTGCCAGCAGAAAAAGACAGGTTAATGAAAAACTGTTTTTT. Translating it yields CASRKRQVNEKLFF.

The chain combines TRBV5-6 with TRBJ2-3, with a possible D match to TRBD2 (5 bases). The germline CDR1 and CDR2 sequences are SGHDT and YYEEEE. The CDR3 covers 18 residues. V was shortened by 2 bases and J by 1 base, with 20 bases between the two germline ends. CDR3: CASSFQDVLGGRTDTQYF. As DNA, the CDR3 is TGTGCCAGCAGCTTTCAGGACGTTCTCGGCGGGCGCACAGATACGCAGTATTTT.

The V gene is TRBV28, the J gene TRBJ2-7, with 7 bases fitting TRBD1. Trimming cost V 3 bases and J 3 bases; bases outside gene matches: 8. Germline V gives CDR1 MDHEN, CDR2 SYDVKM. This CDR3 region has 15 residues. The CDR3 spells CASSFVGAGGYEQYF. Here the CDR3 DNA reads TGTGCCAGCAGTTTTGTCGGGGCAGGGGGCTACGAGCAGTACTTC.

This clone has just one count. The rearrangement links TRBV7-6 to TRBJ2-2; D is ambiguous. Per the germline V gene, CDR1 is SGHVS and CDR2 is FNYEAQ. CDR3 length: 16 amino acids. Trimming removed 3 bases at V and 1 base at J, with 12 bases between. The CDR3 protein is CASSFIAQENTGELFF. The CDR3 DNA reads TGTGCCAGCAGCTTTATAGCCCAAGAGAACACCGGGGAGCTGTTTTTT.

The chain recombines TRBV27 with TRBJ2-2; 8 bases map to TRBD2. Looked up from germline, CDR1 is MNHEY and CDR2 is SMNVEV (reference sequence). This CDR3 has 20 residues. The ends lost 0 bases at V and 1 base at J; junction bases unmatched: 13. The CDR3 sequence: CASSLSSREGLAGNTGELFF. CDR3 in DNA: TGTGCCAGCAGTTTATCCAGTCGGGAAGGGCTAGCGGGGAACACCGGGGAGCTGTTTTTT.

The rearrangement links TRBV5-6 to TRBJ1-1; maybe TRBD1 (6 bases). This CDR3 contains 15 residues. Germline V gene lookup returns CDR1 SGHDT and CDR2 YYEEEE. Trimming left V 4 bases short and J 11 bases short, with 24 bases between. The CDR3 loop reads CASSPLRGGAFGAFF. CDR3 in DNA: TGTGCCAGCAGCCCGCTTAGGGGGGGCGCGTTTGGGGCTTTCTTT.

The V gene is TRBV3-1 (or the pseudogene TRBV3-2), the J gene TRBJ2-5; the match to TRBD2 covers 9 bases. The CDR3 loop spans 20 amino acids. The J segment lost 2 bases and the V segment lost 3 bases, leaving 19 bases of the junction unmatched. CDR1 and CDR2 (germline): LGHDT, YNNKEL (reference sequence). The CDR3 DNA follows: TGTGCCAGCAGCCATCCTATGGACGGGACTAGCCATCTTACTCAAGAGACCCAGTACTTC. Translating gives CASSHPMDGTSHLTQETQYF.

The chain has TRBV20-1 and TRBJ2-1; D remains ambiguous. Germline lookup yields CDR1 DFQATT and CDR2 SNEGSKA (reference sequence). This CDR3 spans 15 amino acids. The germline V and J ends were trimmed by 3 bases and 6 bases, with 18 bases remaining between them. CDR3 bases: TGCAGTGCTAGTGGGCCCAGGCACCTGCTCAATGAGCAGTTCTTC. Translating it yields CSASGPRHLLNEQFF.

V and J are TRBV6-2 or TRBV6-3 and TRBJ2-1; 8 bases agree with TRBD1. Germline assignment: CDR1 MNHEY and CDR2 SVGEGT. The ends lost 0 bases at V and 8 bases at J; junction bases unmatched: 3. The CDR3 runs to 14 residues. The CDR3 sequence: CASSYSQGADEQFF. CDR3 in DNA: TGTGCCAGCAGTTACTCTCAGGGGGCGGATGAGCAGTTCTTC.

This clone was seen just once. The rearrangement uses TRBV15 and TRBJ1-5, with a tentative D call TRBD1 (5 bases). Deletions cut 5 bases from V and 9 bases from J, with 14 bases between. The CDR3 consists of 13 residues. Germline V CDR1 and CDR2: LNHNV, YYDKDF (reference sequence). The CDR3 sequence: CATSGLGVAPQHF. For the CDR3, the DNA is TGTGCCACCAGCGGCCTGGGGGTGGCGCCCCAGCATTTT.